This TCR beta chain originates from a study of T cells in Graves' hyperthyroidism and ophthalmopathy. Study-level points and caveats: Ophthalmopathy was distinguished from stable hyperthyroidism by 13 V-J signatures.

The CDR3 totals 15 residues. V shed 2 bases and J shed 2 bases, with 13 bases lying between them. RNA transcripts provided the source from which TCR beta CDR3 regions were amplified. With the HTBI primer set, the TCR CDR3 went through a first round of RT-PCR. One entry per CDR3 protein results from TCRdb running MiXCR on the multiplex PCR reads. Of about 720,000 distinct CDR3 sequences in the sample, roughly 17% were seen once. Many counts were recorded for this clonotype. Antigen: not known. The study left out patients who had uncontrolled infection, other autoimmune disease, pregnancy or lactation. The diagnoses drew upon clinical symptoms, serum thyroxine and TRAb, thyroid ultrasound and orbital computed tomography.

Sequencing used blood. The TCR comes from a man aged 18 to 29 with Graves' hyperthyroidism. The chain joins TRBV12-3 or TRBV12-4 to TRBJ2-7; no clear D gene. The CDR3 region is CASSLPGSLPYEQYF. CDR3 coding DNA: TGTGCCAGCAGTTTACCTGGCAGCCTACCCTACGAGCAGTACTTC.